The TCR beta chain described here comes from a study of T cell responses to AZD1222 COVID-19 vaccine. Measured with immunoSEQ multiplex PCR; TCRdb has only the in-frame clones, and not every one. Of 95,000 to 150,000 clones in the sample, 90% were seen once. Study outcomes and limitations: The study reported that nearly half of spike-specific TCRs target unmutated variant regions.

CDR3 length: 16 residues. Trimming removed 6 bases from V and 3 bases from J; junction bases left unmatched: 12. Germline CDR1 and CDR2: LNHDA and SQIVND (reference sequence). On this clone itself: Its antigen is currently unknown.

The sample here was peripheral blood, taken on day 0 of AZD1222 vaccination. The genes are TRBV19 and TRBJ2-3; 7 nucleotides line up with TRBD2. The source is an adult in good health. CDR3 protein: CASRPLGGSSTDTQYF. The CDR3 coding sequence is TGTGCCAGTAGACCCCTTGGCGGGAGTAGTACAGATACGCAGTATTTT.